The rows below give T cell receptor beta chains drawn from one sample of a study of regulatory T cells in long-lasting Graves disease. MiXCR was run by TCRdb on the multiplex PCR reads, yielding one entry per CDR3 protein. The table has roughly 400,000 distinct CDR3 sequences, roughly 20% seen once. The material was peripheral blood mononuclear cells (PBMCs), obtained when the disease was refractory, from a patient treated with antithyroid drugs. Every receptor here comes from a female donor with Graves disease. Each CDR3 is given with its conserved first and last residue. A D gene is named only where the DNA matches it firmly. Not every row has a clone size; where given, it reads once, few, many or a size class.

J gene: TRBJ1-2
clone size: .
V gene: TRBV19
D gene: TRBD1
CDR3 DNA: TGTGCCAGTCAGGGGGCCAGGGGAGCTAACTATGGCTACACCTTC
CDR3 protein: CASQGARGANYGYTF

J gene: TRBJ2-1
clone size: many
V gene: TRBV5-1
D gene: TRBD2
CDR3 DNA: TGCGCCAGCAGCTTGGTTATAGCGGGAGTTAATCCCTACAATGAGCAGTTCTTC
CDR3 protein: CASSLVIAGVNPYNEQFF

J gene: TRBJ2-7
clone size: many
V gene: TRBV28
D gene: .
CDR3 DNA: TGTGCCAGCAGTATCTTGGGTCTCTACGAGCAGTACTTC
CDR3 protein: CASSILGLYEQYF

J gene: TRBJ2-7
clone size: many
V gene: TRBV3-1
D gene: .
CDR3 DNA: TGTGCCAGCAGCCAAAGAAGGCACACAGAGCAGTACTTC
CDR3 protein: CASSQRRHTEQYF

J gene: TRBJ2-7
clone size: .
V gene: TRBV29-1
D gene: .
CDR3 DNA: TGCAGCGTGCGCCCCGGGACACCCTACGAGCAGTACTTC
CDR3 protein: CSVRPGTPYEQYF

J gene: TRBJ2-5
clone size: .
V gene: TRBV10-3
D gene: .
CDR3 DNA: TGTGCCATCAGTGAGCGTGGGCTCCAAGAGACCCAGTACTTC
CDR3 protein: CAISERGLQETQYF

J gene: TRBJ2-7
clone size: .
V gene: TRBV27
D gene: .
CDR3 DNA: TGTGCCAGCAGTTTGACCCCCGACGGTAGTGAGCAGTACTTC
CDR3 protein: CASSLTPDGSEQYF

J gene: TRBJ1-5
clone size: .
V gene: TRBV18
D gene: .
CDR3 DNA: TGTGCCAGCTCACCATATGGGGCAGGCGGCAATCAGCCCCAGCATTTT
CDR3 protein: CASSPYGAGGNQPQHF

J gene: TRBJ1-2
clone size: many
V gene: TRBV7-2
D gene: TRBD1
CDR3 DNA: TGTGCCAGCAGCTCAGCCGGGACAGGGAAGGCTGGCTACACCTTC
CDR3 protein: CASSSAGTGKAGYTF

J gene: TRBJ2-7
clone size: few
V gene: TRBV11-2
D gene: TRBD1
CDR3 DNA: TGTGCCAGCAGCTTCCAAGGGGCCGGACAGGGCACCCACGAGCAGTACTTC
CDR3 protein: CASSFQGAGQGTHEQYF

J gene: TRBJ1-3
clone size: few
V gene: TRBV6-2/TRBV6-3
D gene: .
CDR3 DNA: TGTGCCAGCAGTGAACAGAGCTCTGGAAACACCATATATTTT
CDR3 protein: CASSEQSSGNTIYF

J gene: TRBJ1-4
clone size: many
V gene: TRBV7-8
D gene: .
CDR3 DNA: TGTGCCAGCAGCCAGACAGCTACCAATGAAAAACTGTTTTTT
CDR3 protein: CASSQTATNEKLFF

J gene: TRBJ1-4
clone size: .
V gene: TRBV9
D gene: TRBD1
CDR3 DNA: TGTGCCAGCAGCGCCAGGGGGCGAGGTGAAAAACTGTTTTTT
CDR3 protein: CASSARGRGEKLFF

J gene: TRBJ2-2
clone size: .
V gene: TRBV28
D gene: TRBD2
CDR3 DNA: TGTGCCAGCAGTTTATTGAGACTAGCGCCCGGGGAGCTGTTTTTT
CDR3 protein: CASSLLRLAPGELFF

J gene: TRBJ1-2
clone size: .
V gene: TRBV5-1
D gene: TRBD1
CDR3 DNA: TGCGCCAGCAGCTTGCCCAGCTCCGGACAGGAAGCTAACTATGGCTACACCTTC
CDR3 protein: CASSLPSSGQEANYGYTF

J gene: TRBJ2-3
clone size: few
V gene: TRBV27
D gene: TRBD1
CDR3 DNA: TGTGCCAGCAGTTTGGGGACAGCAAATTTACCTAGCACAGATACGCAGTATTTT
CDR3 protein: CASSLGTANLPSTDTQYF

J gene: TRBJ1-1
clone size: many
V gene: TRBV25-1
D gene: .
CDR3 DNA: TGTGCCAGCAAGCGGGGCACTGAAGCTTTCTTT
CDR3 protein: CASKRGTEAFF

J gene: TRBJ2-6
clone size: many
V gene: TRBV30
D gene: .
CDR3 DNA: TGTGCCTGGGGGGTGGCGGGGGCCAACGTCCTGACTTTC
CDR3 protein: CAWGVAGANVLTF

J gene: TRBJ2-7
clone size: few
V gene: TRBV19
D gene: .
CDR3 DNA: TGTGCCAGTAGTCTACACCCGGACAAGGCGGTGGAATACGAGCAGTACTTC
CDR3 protein: CASSLHPDKAVEYEQYF

J gene: TRBJ2-5
clone size: .
V gene: TRBV7-2
D gene: .
CDR3 DNA: TGTGCCAGCAGCTTAGTTGGGAGTACTCAAGAGACCCAGTACTTC
CDR3 protein: CASSLVGSTQETQYF

J gene: TRBJ1-5
clone size: few
V gene: TRBV18
D gene: TRBD1
CDR3 DNA: TGTGCCAGCTCACGGGGGGACAGAAATCAGCCCCAGCATTTT
CDR3 protein: CASSRGDRNQPQHF

J gene: TRBJ2-3
clone size: .
V gene: TRBV2
D gene: .
CDR3 DNA: TGTGCCAGCAGTGAAGGGGGCAGGGGAGACACAGATACGCAGTATTTT
CDR3 protein: CASSEGGRGDTDTQYF

J gene: TRBJ1-1
clone size: many
V gene: TRBV28
D gene: TRBD1
CDR3 DNA: TGTGCCAGCAGTTTTCTTTGGGGACAGGGGCCTGCCATGAACACTGAAGCTTTCTTT
CDR3 protein: CASSFLWGQGPAMNTEAFF

J gene: TRBJ2-1
clone size: .
V gene: TRBV2
D gene: .
CDR3 DNA: TGTGCCAGCAGTAACGAGTTAGGCGATGAGCAGTTCTTC
CDR3 protein: CASSNELGDEQFF

J gene: TRBJ2-7
clone size: many
V gene: TRBV6-1
D gene: TRBD1
CDR3 DNA: TGTGCCAGCAGTGCCGGGACAGGGGCCTACGAGCAGTACTTC
CDR3 protein: CASSAGTGAYEQYF

J gene: TRBJ2-1
clone size: many
V gene: TRBV6-2/TRBV6-3
D gene: TRBD1
CDR3 DNA: TGTGCCAGCAGTTGGGACAGCTCCTACAATGAGCAGTTCTTC
CDR3 protein: CASSWDSSYNEQFF

J gene: TRBJ1-1
clone size: many
V gene: TRBV7-2
D gene: .
CDR3 DNA: TGTGCCAGCAGCTTTACGGGGACTGAAGCTTTCTTT
CDR3 protein: CASSFTGTEAFF

J gene: TRBJ2-2
clone size: many
V gene: TRBV11-1
D gene: TRBD2
CDR3 DNA: TGTGCCAGCAGCTTGTCCGGGACTAGCGGAAACACCGGGGAGCTGTTTTTT
CDR3 protein: CASSLSGTSGNTGELFF

J gene: TRBJ2-2
clone size: .
V gene: TRBV29-1
D gene: .
CDR3 DNA: TGCAGCGTTATTGGGACATACACCGGGGAGCTGTTTTTT
CDR3 protein: CSVIGTYTGELFF

J gene: TRBJ2-7
clone size: few
V gene: TRBV28
D gene: .
CDR3 DNA: TGTGCCAGCAGCGTACAGGGAACCACCTACGAGCAGTACTTC
CDR3 protein: CASSVQGTTYEQYF

J gene: TRBJ2-2
clone size: many
V gene: TRBV3-1
D gene: TRBD1
CDR3 DNA: TGTGCCAGCGGTTTGACAGGGGGGACCGGGGAGCTGTTTTTT
CDR3 protein: CASGLTGGTGELFF

J gene: TRBJ2-5
clone size: few
V gene: TRBV30
D gene: .
CDR3 DNA: TGTGCCTCTTGGGGAGGAGTGGAGACCCAGTACTTC
CDR3 protein: CASWGGVETQYF